This T cell receptor (beta chain) was sequenced during a study of blood T cell repertoires in COVID-19 (dated by TCRdb to 2020 to 2021). With regard to the full study: The collaborator samples originated in the United States, Italy and Spain and spanned the acute and convalescent phases of COVID-19. Samples came from the ongoing ImmuneRACE study (first 160 participants) plus 1,254 subjects from 6 global collaborators. The material from the prospective study consisted of cDNA or gDNA derived from T cells, B-cell-depleted T cells, or PBMCs. The repertoires were made available in a free public database intended to serve as a resource for research on the immune response to SARS-CoV-2. A de-identified subject ID, COVID-19 status, age in years and sex were almost always included in the sample metadata. Where available, HLA class I and class II types were taken from metadata supplied by the sample provider and were not determined by assay-based typing. The dataset comprised deeply sampled blood TCRbeta repertoires from subjects exposed to, actively infected with, or recovered from COVID-19. The paper's findings and limits, for the study overall: How much clinical and demographic metadata was included differed by source and by participant, and the metadata was provided uncurated.

CDR1 LGHDT and CDR2 YNNKEL were looked up in the germline V gene (reference sequence). The CDR3 runs 21 amino acids, cysteine and phenylalanine included. Solely the CDR3 DNA is kept, with 63 bases framed from the first base. The junction shows trimming of 6 bases on V and 3 bases on J, plus 33 bases between the germline ends. In Seattle, one collaborating source enrolled patients while the infection was active and tracked those patients longitudinally over the course of disease. Whole blood was collected in K2EDTA tubes by collaborating institutions according to the institutions' own protocols. For TCRbeta analysis, collaborator samples were shipped as frozen whole blood, as isolated PBMCs, or as DNA extracted from either sample type. TCRbeta CDR3 regions were amplified from genomic DNA using the immunoSEQ Assay, a bias-controlled multiplex PCR. The paper's data handling went like this. The number of nucleated cells in each sample was estimated from the amplification of reference gene primers within the assay. Sequence reads were collapsed and filtered to measure the absolute abundance of every unique TCRbeta CDR3 rearrangement. Productive Simpson clonality was computed per sample as the square root of Simpson's diversity index over productive rearrangements. TCRdb carries this immuneACCESS record with in-frame sequences only. Its versions omit some clonotypes, under half of them owing to an unresolved V gene in the studies checked, with the rest unexplained. V and J calls and clone size follow that table, whereas D and trimming were derived from the DNA. This sample is represented by about 310,000 clones; roughly 90% of them were singletons. The ten top clones hold 2.9% of the sample.

As to this clone: No cognate antigen has been identified for it. One base away there is no much larger clone; base qualities are not given.

The sequence is built from TRBV3-1 (or the pseudogene TRBV3-2) and TRBJ1-5; the D gene is possibly TRBD1, with 5 bases matching. The TCR sequence derives from a woman aged 30 to 39 with COVID-19, enrolled during active disease. Sequenced sample: peripheral blood. The DNA sequence is TGTGCCAGCAGTCTCAGAATAGGTGGGACTGCAAACGAGGAAAACAATCAGCCCCAGCATTTT. Its coded protein is CASSLRIGGTANEENNQPQHF.